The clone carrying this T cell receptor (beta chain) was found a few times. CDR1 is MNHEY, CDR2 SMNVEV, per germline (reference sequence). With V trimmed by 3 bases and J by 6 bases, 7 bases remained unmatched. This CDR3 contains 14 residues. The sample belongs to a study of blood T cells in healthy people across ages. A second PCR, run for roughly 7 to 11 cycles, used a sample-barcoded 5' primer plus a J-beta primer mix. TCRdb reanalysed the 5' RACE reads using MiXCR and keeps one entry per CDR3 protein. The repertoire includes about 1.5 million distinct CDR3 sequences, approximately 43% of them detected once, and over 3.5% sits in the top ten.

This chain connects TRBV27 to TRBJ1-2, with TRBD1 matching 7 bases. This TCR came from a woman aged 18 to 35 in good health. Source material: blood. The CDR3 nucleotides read TGTGCCAGCAGTTTCGGGACAGCCGCAAATGGCTACACCTTC. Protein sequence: CASSFGTAANGYTF.